The 18 T cell receptor beta chains below were found in one sample sequenced in a study of response to subunit inactivated influenza vaccine. MiXCR, applied by TCRdb to the RT-PCR reads, yields one record per CDR3 protein. This sample has 700,000 to 900,000 distinct CDR3 sequences, with roughly 20% found just once. The sample here was PBMCs from blood, taken about 5 days after vaccination. The receptors here all came from a man aged 50 to 60 who received an inactivated influenza vaccine.

This clonotype has just a few counts. J is TRBJ1-6 and V is TRBV7-9, with TRBD1 matching over 7 bases. Germline lookup yields CDR1 SEHNR and CDR2 FQNEAQ (reference sequence). CDR3 size: 16 residues. The J segment lost 3 bases and the V segment lost 5 bases, leaving 7 bases of the junction unmatched. The CDR3 DNA reads TGTGCCAGCAGCCAGGGGGGGGGAAACTATAATTCACCCCTCCACTTT. It is translated as CASSQGGGNYNSPLHF.

V is TRBV3-1 and J is TRBJ2-3, with D possibly matching TRBD1 (5 bases). Germline assignment: CDR1 LGHDT and CDR2 YNNKEL (reference sequence). The CDR3 runs 17 residues. V dropped 0 bases and J dropped 0 bases, with 13 bases sitting between them. The CDR3 DNA is TGTGCCAGCAGCCAAGATCCCCAGGGCAGAAGCACAGATACGCAGTATTTT. It is translated as CASSQDPQGRSTDTQYF.

There are a few counts of this clonotype. This sequence joins TRBV11-1 and TRBJ2-4, with 9 bases matching TRBD1. Trimming took 8 bases from V and 1 from J; bases not matched to a gene: 15. Germline-derived CDR1 and CDR2 are SGHAT and FQDESV (reference sequence). This CDR3 is 18 amino acids long. The CDR3 sequence is CASGSPGQGSRAKNIQYF. Here the CDR3 DNA reads TGTGCCAGCGGCTCCCCGGGACAGGGAAGTAGGGCCAAAAACATTCAGTACTTC.

The chain joins TRBV20-1 to TRBJ2-1; TRBD2 agrees at 10 bases. Germline values: CDR1 DFQATT, CDR2 SNEGSKA (reference sequence). The ends lost 4 bases at V and 9 bases at J; junction bases unmatched: 6. CDR3 length: 13 amino acids. DNA of the CDR3: TGCAGTGCTATGCTAGCGGGAGTGCGTGAGCAGTTCTTC. Encoded protein: CSAMLAGVREQFF.

This clonotype showed up just a few times. This chain uses TRBV5-5 with TRBJ2-3; maybe TRBD2 (6 bases). The CDR3 has 15 amino acids. Trimming removed 4 bases from V and 5 bases from J, with 17 bases in between. Germline CDR1 SGHKS, CDR2 YYEKEE (reference sequence). The CDR3 DNA reads TGTGCCAGCAGCCATATTGTCACGGGGGAAGATACGCAGTATTTT. As protein: CASSHIVTGEDTQYF.

This clonotype has only a few counts. The J gene is TRBJ2-1, the V gene TRBV6-5, with 9 bases aligning to TRBD2. J was trimmed by 5 bases and V by 0 bases; bases with no gene match: 8. CDR3 length equals 17 residues. CDR1 is MNHEY and CDR2 is SVGAGI in the germline V gene. The CDR3 DNA sequence: TGTGCCAGCAGTTACTCAACGGCGGGAGGGCCAAACAATGAGCAGTTCTTC. It specifies CASSYSTAGGPNNEQFF.

The chain is built from TRBV5-4 and TRBJ2-7; D is uncertain. Germline V gene lookup returns CDR1 SGHNT and CDR2 YYREEE (reference sequence). The CDR3 covers 13 residues. Trimming stripped 1 base from V and 1 base from J, with 6 bases between. This CDR3 is CASSLRPSYEQYF. CDR3 nucleotide sequence: TGTGCCAGCAGCTTGAGACCTTCCTACGAGCAGTACTTC.

The chain uses TRBV6-2 or TRBV6-3 and TRBJ2-5, with 10 nucleotides matching TRBD2. Germline values: CDR1 MNHEY, CDR2 SVGEGT. V lost 5 bases to trimming and J lost 0 bases; unmatched junction nucleotides: 3. The CDR3 is 15 residues long. CDR3 amino acids: CASSPGLADQETQYF. CDR3 in DNA: TGTGCCAGCAGTCCCGGACTAGCGGACCAAGAGACCCAGTACTTC.

The V gene is TRBV27, the J gene TRBJ2-7; TRBD2 matches 9 bases. CDR1 and CDR2 (germline): MNHEY, SMNVEV (reference sequence). This CDR3 has 15 amino acids. V shed 2 bases and J 3 bases; nucleotides not matched to a gene: 5. As DNA, the CDR3 is TGTGCCAGCAGTTTAATGGCTAGCGGGGACTACGAGCAGTACTTC. Its translation is CASSLMASGDYEQYF.

This clonotype was seen many times. The CDR3 region has the DNA TGTGCCAGCAGCTTGGTTGGAGGGATGGGACAGCCCCAGCATTTT. Encoded protein: CASSLVGGMGQPQHF. V gene TRBV5-5 combines with J gene TRBJ1-5, with D unclear. V lost 0 bases and J 7 bases, leaving 14 bases between the germline ends. The CDR3 is made up of 15 amino acids. CDR1 and CDR2 from the germline V gene are SGHKS and YYEKEE (reference sequence).

This clonotype showed up just a few times. The chain couples TRBV6-5 to TRBJ2-7, with D unresolved. V dropped 3 bases and J dropped 0 bases, with 9 bases sitting between them. The CDR3 length is 14 residues. Germline-derived CDR1 and CDR2 are MNHEY and SVGAGI. CDR3 nucleotides: TGTGCCAGCAGTTATGGGCCGAGCTCCTACGAGCAGTACTTC. Its translation is CASSYGPSSYEQYF.

The gene calls are TRBV7-2 and TRBJ1-1; 7 bases map to TRBD1. This CDR3 has 13 residues. The junction had 6 bases not matched to a gene; V was cut back by 5 bases and J by 6 bases. Germline CDR1 SGHTA, CDR2 FQGNSA. CDR3 in DNA: TGTGCCAGCAGCGGCGACAGGGAATCTGAAGCTTTCTTT. Translated, it gives CASSGDRESEAFF. Based on the CDR3 plus reference TRBV7-2 and TRBJ1-1, the full variable domain is GAGVSQSPSNKVTEKGKDVELRCDPISGHTALYWYRQSLGQGLEFLIYFQGNSAPDKSGLPSDRFSAERTGGSVSTLTIQRTQQEDSAVYLCASSGDRESEAFFGQGTRLTVV.

This chain uses TRBV6-2 or TRBV6-3 with TRBJ2-7, with 8 bases identical to TRBD1. The germline V gene encodes CDR1 MNHEY and CDR2 SVGEGT. Trimming took 2 bases from V and 4 from J; bases not matched to a gene: 13. The CDR3 is made up of 17 amino acids. The chain's CDR3 is CASSYLLDRATTYEQYF. Here the CDR3 DNA reads TGTGCCAGCAGTTACCTACTGGACAGGGCGACAACTTACGAGCAGTACTTC.

The V and J genes are TRBV7-2 and TRBJ2-1, with D possibly matching TRBD2 (5 bases). Germline CDR1 reads SGHTA; CDR2 reads FQGNSA. This CDR3 is 14 amino acids long. Trimming removed 0 bases from V and 9 bases from J, with 12 bases in between. CDR3 in amino acids: CASSLARTSGEQFF. CDR3 sequence (DNA): TGTGCCAGCAGCTTAGCCCGTACTAGTGGTGAGCAGTTCTTC.

The rearrangement links TRBV20-1 to TRBJ1-2, with no clear D. There are 12 residues in the CDR3. V lost 6 bases to trimming and J lost 8 bases, with 16 bases between them. In germline, CDR1 is DFQATT, CDR2 SNEGSKA (reference sequence). CDR3 region: CSAVDTRGGYTF. CDR3 DNA sequence: TGCAGTGCCGTAGACACCCGAGGCGGCTACACCTTC.

The rearrangement joins TRBV5-6 to TRBJ2-1, with D possibly TRBD1 on 6 matching bases. CDR1 is SGHDT, CDR2 YYEEEE, per germline. Trimming cost V 3 bases and J 3 bases, with 16 bases left between them. The CDR3 has 16 residues. This chain's CDR3 is CASSSPYRANYNEQFF. The CDR3 coding sequence is TGTGCCAGCAGCTCGCCATACAGGGCCAACTACAATGAGCAGTTCTTC. The full variable domain, rest sourced from reference TRBV5-6 and TRBJ2-1, is DAGVTQSPTHLIKTRGQQVTLRCSPKSGHDTVSWYQQALGQGPQFIFQYYEEEERQRGNFPDRFSGHQFPNYSSELNVNALLLGDSALYLCASSSPYRANYNEQFFGPGTRLTVL.

The genes are TRBV4-3 and TRBJ1-6, with D possibly being TRBD1 (5 bases). V was shortened by 3 bases and J by 5 bases, with 8 bases between the two germline ends. Germline V gene sequence: CDR1 LGHNA, CDR2 YSLEER. The CDR3 has 14 amino acids. CDR3 amino acids: CASSHGTDNSPLHF. The DNA for the CDR3 is TGCGCCAGCAGCCATGGGACGGATAATTCACCCCTCCACTTT.

A single count supports this clonotype. V and J are TRBV5-1 and TRBJ2-7; 9 nucleotides match TRBD2. The CDR3 totals 19 residues. Germline-derived CDR1 and CDR2 are SGHRS and YFSETQ. J gave up 3 bases and V 4 bases, and 20 bases lay outside the gene matches. The CDR3 here is CASSGTSGLSGSADYEQYF. For the CDR3, the DNA is TGCGCCAGCAGCGGTACTAGCGGGCTCTCTGGTTCGGCGGACTACGAGCAGTACTTC.